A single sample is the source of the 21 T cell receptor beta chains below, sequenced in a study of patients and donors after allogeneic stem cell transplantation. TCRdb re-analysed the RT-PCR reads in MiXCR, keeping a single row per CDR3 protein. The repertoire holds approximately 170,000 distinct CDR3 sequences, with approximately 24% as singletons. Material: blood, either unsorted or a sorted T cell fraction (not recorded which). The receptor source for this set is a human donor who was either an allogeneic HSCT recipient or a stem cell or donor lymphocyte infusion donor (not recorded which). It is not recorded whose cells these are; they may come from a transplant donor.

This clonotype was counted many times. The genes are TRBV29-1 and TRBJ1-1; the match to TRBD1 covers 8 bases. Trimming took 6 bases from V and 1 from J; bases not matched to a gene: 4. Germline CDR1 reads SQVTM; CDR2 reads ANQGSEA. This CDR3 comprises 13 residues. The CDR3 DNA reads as TGCAGCGTCCGACAGGGGAAGAACACTGAAGCTTTCTTT. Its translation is CSVRQGKNTEAFF.

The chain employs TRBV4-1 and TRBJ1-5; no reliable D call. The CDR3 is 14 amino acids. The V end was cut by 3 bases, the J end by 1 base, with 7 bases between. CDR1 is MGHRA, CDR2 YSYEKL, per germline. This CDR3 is CASSHGRSNQPQHF. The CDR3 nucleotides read TGCGCCAGCAGCCACGGACGGAGCAATCAGCCCCAGCATTTT.

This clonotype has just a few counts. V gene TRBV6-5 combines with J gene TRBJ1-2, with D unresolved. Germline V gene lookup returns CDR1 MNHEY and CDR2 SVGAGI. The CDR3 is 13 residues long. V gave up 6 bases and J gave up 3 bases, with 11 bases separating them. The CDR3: CASSPDVYYGYTF. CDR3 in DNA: TGTGCCAGCAGCCCGGACGTGTACTATGGCTACACCTTC.

The CDR3 here is CSVSLAGLSYDEQYF. In DNA, the CDR3 is TGCAGCGTCAGTCTAGCGGGACTTTCGTACGATGAGCAGTACTTC. The V call is TRBV29-1, the J call TRBJ2-7; 9 bases match TRBD2. V gave up 6 bases and J gave up 7 bases; unmatched junction bases: 16. The CDR3 has 15 residues. In germline, CDR1 is SQVTM, CDR2 ANQGSEA.

The DNA of the CDR3 is TGCGCCAGCAGCTTGGTACCCAGAACCTACAATGAGCAGTTCTTC. Amino acids: CASSLVPRTYNEQFF. This rearrangement joins TRBV5-1 to TRBJ2-1; D gene unclear. Germline V CDR1 and CDR2: SGHRS, YFSETQ. The CDR3 loop spans 15 amino acids. The germline V and J ends were trimmed by 0 bases and 2 bases, with 9 bases remaining between them.

CDR3 DNA: TGTGCCAGCAGCTTGAGGACTAGCGGGGATACGCAGTATTTT. Protein product: CASSLRTSGDTQYF. This chain joins TRBV7-2 and TRBJ2-3; 11 bases line up with TRBD2. The CDR3 totals 14 residues. Trimming removed 3 bases from V and 6 bases from J; junction bases left unmatched: 2. Germline V gives CDR1 SGHTA, CDR2 FQGNSA. The full variable domain, rest sourced from reference TRBV7-2 and TRBJ2-3, is GAGVSQSPSNKVTEKGKDVELRCDPISGHTALYWYRQSLGQGLEFLIYFQGNSAPDKSGLPSDRFSAERTGGSVSTLTIQRTQQEDSAVYLCASSLRTSGDTQYFGPGTRLTVL.

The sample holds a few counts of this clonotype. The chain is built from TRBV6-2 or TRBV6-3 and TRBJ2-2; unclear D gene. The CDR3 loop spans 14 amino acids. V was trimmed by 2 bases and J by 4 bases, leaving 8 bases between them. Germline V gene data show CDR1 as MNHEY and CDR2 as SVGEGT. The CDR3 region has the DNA TGTGCCAGCAGTTACAGGCTCCCCACCGGGGAGCTGTTTTTT. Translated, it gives CASSYRLPTGELFF.

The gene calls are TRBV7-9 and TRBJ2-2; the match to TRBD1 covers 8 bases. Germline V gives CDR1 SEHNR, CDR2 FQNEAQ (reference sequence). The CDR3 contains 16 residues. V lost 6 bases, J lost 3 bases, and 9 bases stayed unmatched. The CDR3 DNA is TGTGCCAGCAGTTACCTCTTGACAGGGGACACCGGGGAGCTGTTTTTT. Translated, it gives CASSYLLTGDTGELFF. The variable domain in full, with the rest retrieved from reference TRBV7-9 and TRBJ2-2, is DTGVSQNPRHKITKRGQNVTFRCDPISEHNRLYWYRQTLGQGPEFLTYFQNEAQLEKSRLLSDRFSAERPKGSFSTLEIQRTEQGDSAMYLCASSYLLTGDTGELFFGEGSRLTVL.

The CDR3 DNA is TGTGCCAGCAGCCTCAGAACAGGGAGAGATGGCTACACCTTC. Its translation is CASSLRTGRDGYTF. The V call is TRBV12-3 or TRBV12-4, the J call TRBJ1-2; possibly TRBD1 for D (6 bases). V lost 6 bases, J lost 6 bases, and 17 bases lay in between. The CDR3 totals 14 residues.

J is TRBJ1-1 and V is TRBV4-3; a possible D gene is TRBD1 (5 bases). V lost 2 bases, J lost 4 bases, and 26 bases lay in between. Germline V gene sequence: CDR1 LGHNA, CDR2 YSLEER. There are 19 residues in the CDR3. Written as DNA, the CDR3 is TGCGCCAGCAGCCAATATCCCCGAATGGTATGGGGGTTGGGCACTGAAGCTTTCTTT. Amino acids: CASSQYPRMVWGLGTEAFF.

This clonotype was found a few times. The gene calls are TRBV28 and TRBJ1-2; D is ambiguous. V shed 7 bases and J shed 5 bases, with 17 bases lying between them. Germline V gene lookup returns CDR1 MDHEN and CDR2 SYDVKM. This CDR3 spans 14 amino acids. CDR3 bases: TGTGCCAGCATTGGCATCCCCGCTTCATATGGCTACACCTTC. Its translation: CASIGIPASYGYTF.

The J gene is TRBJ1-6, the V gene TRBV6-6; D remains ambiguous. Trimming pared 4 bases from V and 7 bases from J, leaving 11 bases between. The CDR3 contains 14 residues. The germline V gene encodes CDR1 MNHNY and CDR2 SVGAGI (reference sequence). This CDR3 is CASSWTMLNSPLHF. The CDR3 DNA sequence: TGTGCCAGCAGTTGGACCATGCTGAATTCACCCCTCCACTTT.

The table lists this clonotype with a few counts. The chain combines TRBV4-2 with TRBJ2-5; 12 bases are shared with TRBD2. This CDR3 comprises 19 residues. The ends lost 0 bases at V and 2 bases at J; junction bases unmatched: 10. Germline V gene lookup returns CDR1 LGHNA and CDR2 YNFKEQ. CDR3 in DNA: TGTGCCAGCAGCCAAGACGGACTAGCGGGACTAGGGAGTCAAGAGACCCAGTACTTC. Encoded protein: CASSQDGLAGLGSQETQYF.

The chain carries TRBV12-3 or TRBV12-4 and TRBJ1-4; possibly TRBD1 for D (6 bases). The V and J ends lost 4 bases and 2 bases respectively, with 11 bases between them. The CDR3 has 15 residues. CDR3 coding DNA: TGTGCCAGCAGTTCTACAGGGTCGACTAATGAAAAACTGTTTTTT. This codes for CASSSTGSTNEKLFF.

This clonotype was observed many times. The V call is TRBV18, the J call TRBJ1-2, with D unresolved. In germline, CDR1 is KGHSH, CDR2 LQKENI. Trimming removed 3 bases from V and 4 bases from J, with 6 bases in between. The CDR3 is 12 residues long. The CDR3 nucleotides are TGTGCCAGCTCACCCGGGTTCTATGGCTACACCTTC. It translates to CASSPGFYGYTF.

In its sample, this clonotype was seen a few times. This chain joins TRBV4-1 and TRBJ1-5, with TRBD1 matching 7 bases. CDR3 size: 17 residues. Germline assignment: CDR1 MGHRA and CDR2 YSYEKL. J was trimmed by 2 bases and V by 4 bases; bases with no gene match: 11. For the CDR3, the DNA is TGCGCCAGCAGCCCGAAAGTGACAGGGTTAGGCAATCAGCCCCAGCATTTT. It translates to CASSPKVTGLGNQPQHF.

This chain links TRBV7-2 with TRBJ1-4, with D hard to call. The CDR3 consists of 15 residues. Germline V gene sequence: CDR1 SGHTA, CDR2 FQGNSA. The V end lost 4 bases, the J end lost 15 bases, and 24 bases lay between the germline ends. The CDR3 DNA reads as TGTGCCAGCAGCTCGCGGCCGGGCCCCGGTTGGGAGGTGTTTTTT. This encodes CASSSRPGPGWEVFF.

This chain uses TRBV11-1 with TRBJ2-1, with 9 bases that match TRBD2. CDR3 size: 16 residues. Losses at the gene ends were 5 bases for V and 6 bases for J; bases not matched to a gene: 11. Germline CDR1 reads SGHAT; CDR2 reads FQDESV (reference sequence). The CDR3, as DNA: TGTGCCAGCAGCCCGCATCCGGGACTAGCTCGCAATGAGCAGTTCTTC. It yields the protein CASSPHPGLARNEQFF.

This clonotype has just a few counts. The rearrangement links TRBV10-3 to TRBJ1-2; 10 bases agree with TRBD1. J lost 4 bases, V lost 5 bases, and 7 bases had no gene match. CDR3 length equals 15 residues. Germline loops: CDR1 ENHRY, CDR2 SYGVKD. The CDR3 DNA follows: TGTGCCATCAGTTCGGACAGGGGGTTAAGCTATGGCTACACCTTC. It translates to CAISSDRGLSYGYTF.

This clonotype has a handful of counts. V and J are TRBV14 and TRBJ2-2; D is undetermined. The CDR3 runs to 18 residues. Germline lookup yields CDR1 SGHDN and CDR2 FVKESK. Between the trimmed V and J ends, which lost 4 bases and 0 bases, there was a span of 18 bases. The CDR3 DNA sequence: TGTGCCAGCAGCCCAAGAAGAGACTCTTCCGCGAACACCGGGGAGCTGTTTTTT. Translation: CASSPRRDSSANTGELFF.

CDR3 nucleotides: TGTGCCAGCAGTGGGAGACGGGCCGATCAGCCCCAGCATTTT. Translated, it gives CASSGRRADQPQHF. The J gene is TRBJ1-5, the V gene TRBV2; no reliable D call. Trimming took 4 bases from V and 5 from J, leaving 12 bases between them. In germline, CDR1 is SNHLY, CDR2 FYNNEI. CDR3 length: 14 residues.